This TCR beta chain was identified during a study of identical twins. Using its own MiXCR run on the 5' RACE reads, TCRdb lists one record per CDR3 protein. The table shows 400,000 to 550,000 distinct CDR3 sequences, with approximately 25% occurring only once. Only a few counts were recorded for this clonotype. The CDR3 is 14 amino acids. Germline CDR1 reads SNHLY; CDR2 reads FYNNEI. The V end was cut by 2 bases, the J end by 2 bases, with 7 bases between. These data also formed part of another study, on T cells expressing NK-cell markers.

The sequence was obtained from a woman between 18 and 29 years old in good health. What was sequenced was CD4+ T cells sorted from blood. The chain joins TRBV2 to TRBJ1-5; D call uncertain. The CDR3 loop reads CASSESGGNQPQHF. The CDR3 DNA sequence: TGTGCCAGCAGTGAATCAGGAGGCAATCAGCCCCAGCATTTT.